This T cell receptor beta chain came from a study of technical replicates of blood from a few donors. The CDR3 length is 11 residues. The method was immunoSEQ multiplex PCR; TCRdb's version includes in-frame clones alone and lacks a portion of them. Of some 85,000 clones in the sample, around 96% were seen once. The J gene is TRBJ2-5, the V gene TRBV21-1; TRBD2, the table's D call, was not compared with the DNA. TRBV21-1 counts as a pseudogene. This clonotype was obtained from a human donor in good health. Material: T cells isolated from PBMCs. CDR3: CASSNGETQYF. The CDR3 DNA is TGTGCCAGCAGCAACGGGGAGACCCAGTACTTC.